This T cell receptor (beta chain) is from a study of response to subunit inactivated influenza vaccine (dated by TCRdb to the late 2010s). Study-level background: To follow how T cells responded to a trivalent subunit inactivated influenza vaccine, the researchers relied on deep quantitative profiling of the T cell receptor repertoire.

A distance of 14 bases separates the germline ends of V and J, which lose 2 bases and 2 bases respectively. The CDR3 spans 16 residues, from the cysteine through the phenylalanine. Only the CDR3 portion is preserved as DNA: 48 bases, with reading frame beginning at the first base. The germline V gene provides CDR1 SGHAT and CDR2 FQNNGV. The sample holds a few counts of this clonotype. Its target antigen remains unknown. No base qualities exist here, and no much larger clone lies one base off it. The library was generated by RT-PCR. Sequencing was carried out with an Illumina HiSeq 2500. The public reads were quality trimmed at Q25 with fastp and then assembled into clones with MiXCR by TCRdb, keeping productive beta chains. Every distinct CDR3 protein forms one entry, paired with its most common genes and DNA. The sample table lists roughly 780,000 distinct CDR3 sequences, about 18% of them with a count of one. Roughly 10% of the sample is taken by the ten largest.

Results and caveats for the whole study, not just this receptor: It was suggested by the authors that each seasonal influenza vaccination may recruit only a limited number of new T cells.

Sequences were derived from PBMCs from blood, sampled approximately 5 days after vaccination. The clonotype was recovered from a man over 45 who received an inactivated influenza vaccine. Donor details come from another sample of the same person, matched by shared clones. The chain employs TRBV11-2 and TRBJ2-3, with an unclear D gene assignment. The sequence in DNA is TGTGCCAGCAGCTTAATGTACGGTAAAGTCACAGATACGCAGTATTTT. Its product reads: CASSLMYGKVTDTQYF.